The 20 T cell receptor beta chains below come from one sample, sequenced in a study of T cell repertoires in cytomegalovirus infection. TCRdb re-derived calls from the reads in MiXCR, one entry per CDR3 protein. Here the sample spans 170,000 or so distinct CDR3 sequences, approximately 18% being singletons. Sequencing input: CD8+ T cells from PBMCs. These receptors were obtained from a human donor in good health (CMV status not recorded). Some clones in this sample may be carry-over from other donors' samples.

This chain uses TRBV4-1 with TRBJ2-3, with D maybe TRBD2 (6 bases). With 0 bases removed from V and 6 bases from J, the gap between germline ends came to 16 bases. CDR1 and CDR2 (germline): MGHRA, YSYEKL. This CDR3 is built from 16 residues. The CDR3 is CASSQDRASAADTQYF. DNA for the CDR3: TGCGCCAGCAGCCAAGATCGGGCTAGCGCTGCGGATACGCAGTATTTT.

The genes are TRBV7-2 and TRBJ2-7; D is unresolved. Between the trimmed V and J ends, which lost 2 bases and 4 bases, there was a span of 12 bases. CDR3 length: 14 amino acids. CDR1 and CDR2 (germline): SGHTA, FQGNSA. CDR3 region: CASSLRTLGYEQYF. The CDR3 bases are TGTGCCAGCAGCTTAAGAACATTGGGGTACGAGCAGTACTTC.

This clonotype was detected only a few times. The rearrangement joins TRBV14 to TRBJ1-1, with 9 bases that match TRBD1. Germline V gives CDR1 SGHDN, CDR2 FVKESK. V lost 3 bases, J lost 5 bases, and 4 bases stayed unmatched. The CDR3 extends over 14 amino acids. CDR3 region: CASSHTGGRTEAFF. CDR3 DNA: TGTGCCAGCAGCCATACAGGGGGCAGGACTGAAGCTTTCTTT.

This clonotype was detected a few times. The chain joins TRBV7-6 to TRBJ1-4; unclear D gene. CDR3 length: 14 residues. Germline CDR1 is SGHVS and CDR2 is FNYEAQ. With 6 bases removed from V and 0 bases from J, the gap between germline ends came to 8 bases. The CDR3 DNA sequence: TGTGCCAGCAGTCCTTTTGCAACTAATGAAAAACTGTTTTTT. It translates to CASSPFATNEKLFF. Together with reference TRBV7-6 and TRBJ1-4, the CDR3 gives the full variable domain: GAGVSQSPRYKVTKRGQDVALRCDPISGHVSLYWYRQALGQGPEFLTYFNYEAQQDKSGLPNDRFSAERPEGSISTLTIQRTEQRDSAMYRCASSPFATNEKLFFGSGTQLSVL.

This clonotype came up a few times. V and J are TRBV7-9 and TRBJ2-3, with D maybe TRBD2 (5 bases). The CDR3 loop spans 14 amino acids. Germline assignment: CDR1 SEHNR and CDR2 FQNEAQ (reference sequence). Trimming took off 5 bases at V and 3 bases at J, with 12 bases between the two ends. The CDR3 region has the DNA TGTGCCAGCAGCGGACCCGGGATTACAGATACGCAGTATTTT. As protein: CASSGPGITDTQYF.

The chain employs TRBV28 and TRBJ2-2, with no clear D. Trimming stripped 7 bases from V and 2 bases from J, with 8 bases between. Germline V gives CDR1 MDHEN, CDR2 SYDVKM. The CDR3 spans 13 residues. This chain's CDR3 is CASNFYNTGELFF. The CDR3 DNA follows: TGTGCCAGCAACTTTTATAACACCGGGGAGCTGTTTTTT.

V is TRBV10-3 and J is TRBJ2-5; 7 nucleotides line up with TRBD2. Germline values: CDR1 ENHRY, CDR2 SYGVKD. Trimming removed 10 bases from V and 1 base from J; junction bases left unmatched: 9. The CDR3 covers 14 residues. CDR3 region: CANPWGGTQETQYF. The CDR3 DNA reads TGTGCCAATCCCTGGGGGGGGACCCAAGAGACCCAGTACTTC.

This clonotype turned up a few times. The chain's CDR3 is CASSLDAGVNTEAFF. CDR3 sequence (DNA): TGTGCCAGCAGCCTGGACGCCGGGGTGAACACTGAAGCTTTCTTT. This chain joins TRBV7-8 and TRBJ1-1; D remains unclear. Germline V gene data show CDR1 as SGHVS and CDR2 as FQNEAQ. V was cut by 5 bases and J by 0 bases, with 13 bases left in between. This CDR3 has 15 amino acids. The whole variable domain, remainder taken from reference TRBV7-8 and TRBJ1-1, is GAGVSQSPRYKVAKRGQDVALRCDPISGHVSLFWYQQALGQGPEFLTYFQNEAQLDKSGLPSDRFFAERPEGSVSTLKIQRTQQEDSAVYLCASSLDAGVNTEAFFGQGTRLTVV.

The CDR3 loop reads CASWGNEQFF. The CDR3 region has the DNA TGTGCCAGCTGGGGAAATGAGCAGTTCTTC. The chain recombines TRBV2 with TRBJ2-1; D gene ambiguous. The germline gives CDR1 SNHLY, CDR2 FYNNEI. V lost 8 bases and J 7 bases, leaving 6 bases between the germline ends. The CDR3 contains 10 residues.

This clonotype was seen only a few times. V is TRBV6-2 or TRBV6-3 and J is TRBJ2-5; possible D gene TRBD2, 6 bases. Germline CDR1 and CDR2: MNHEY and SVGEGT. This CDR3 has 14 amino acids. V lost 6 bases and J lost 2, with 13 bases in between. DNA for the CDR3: TGTGCCAGCAGACCCCCGGGACTTCAAGAGACCCAGTACTTC. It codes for CASRPPGLQETQYF.

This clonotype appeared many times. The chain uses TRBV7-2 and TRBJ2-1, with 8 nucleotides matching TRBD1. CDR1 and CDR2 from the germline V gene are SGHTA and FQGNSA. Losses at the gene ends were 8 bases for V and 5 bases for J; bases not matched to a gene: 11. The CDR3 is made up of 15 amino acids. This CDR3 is CASAKRTGRNNEQFF. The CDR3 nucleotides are TGTGCCAGCGCAAAACGGACAGGGCGAAACAATGAGCAGTTCTTC.

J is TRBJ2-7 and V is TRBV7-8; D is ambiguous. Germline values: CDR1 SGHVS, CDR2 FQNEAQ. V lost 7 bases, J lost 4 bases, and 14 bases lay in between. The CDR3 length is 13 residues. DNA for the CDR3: TGTGCCAGCAACCCCCTAGACTCTTACGAGCAGTACTTC. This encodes CASNPLDSYEQYF.

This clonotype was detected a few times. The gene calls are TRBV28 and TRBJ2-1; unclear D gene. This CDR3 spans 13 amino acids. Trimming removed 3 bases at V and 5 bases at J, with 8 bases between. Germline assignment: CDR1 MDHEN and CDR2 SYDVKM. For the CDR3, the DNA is TGTGCCAGCAGTTTGAGCGAGAACAATGAGCAGTTCTTC. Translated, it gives CASSLSENNEQFF.

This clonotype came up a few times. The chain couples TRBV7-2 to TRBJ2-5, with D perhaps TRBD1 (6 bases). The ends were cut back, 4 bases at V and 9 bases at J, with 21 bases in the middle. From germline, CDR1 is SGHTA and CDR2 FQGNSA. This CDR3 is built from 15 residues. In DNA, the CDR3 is TGTGCCAGCAGCTCATTAGCAACAGGGCCCAATCCCCAGTACTTC. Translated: CASSSLATGPNPQYF.

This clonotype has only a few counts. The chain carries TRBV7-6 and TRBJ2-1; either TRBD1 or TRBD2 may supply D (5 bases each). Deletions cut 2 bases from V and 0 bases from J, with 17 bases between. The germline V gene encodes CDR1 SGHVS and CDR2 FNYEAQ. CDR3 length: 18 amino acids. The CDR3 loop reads CASSLIIGTVSSYNEQFF. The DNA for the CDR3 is TGTGCCAGCAGCTTAATTATCGGGACGGTTAGCTCCTACAATGAGCAGTTCTTC.

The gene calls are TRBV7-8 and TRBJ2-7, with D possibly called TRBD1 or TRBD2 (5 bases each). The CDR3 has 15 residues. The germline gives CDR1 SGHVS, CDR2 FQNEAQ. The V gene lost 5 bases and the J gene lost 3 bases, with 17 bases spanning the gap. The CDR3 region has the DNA TGTGCCAGCAGCACAACCGGGACGATAGACTACGAGCAGTACTTC. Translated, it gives CASSTTGTIDYEQYF.

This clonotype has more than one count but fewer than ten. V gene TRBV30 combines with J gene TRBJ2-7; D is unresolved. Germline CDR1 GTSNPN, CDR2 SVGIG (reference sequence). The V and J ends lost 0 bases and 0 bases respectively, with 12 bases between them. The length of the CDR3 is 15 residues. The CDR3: CAWSVGSVSSYEQYF. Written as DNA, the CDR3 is TGTGCCTGGAGTGTGGGCAGTGTTAGCTCCTACGAGCAGTACTTC. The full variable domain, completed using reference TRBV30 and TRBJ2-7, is SQTIHQWPATLVQPVGSPLSLECTVEGTSNPNLYWYRQAAGRGLQLLFYSVGIGQISSEVPQNLSASRPQDRQFILSSKKLLLSDSGFYLCAWSVGSVSSYEQYFGPGTRLTVT.

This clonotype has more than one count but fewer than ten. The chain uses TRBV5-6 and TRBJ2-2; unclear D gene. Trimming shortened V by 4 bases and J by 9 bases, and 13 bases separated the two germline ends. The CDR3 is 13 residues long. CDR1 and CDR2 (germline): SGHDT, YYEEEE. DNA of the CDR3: TGTGCCAGCAGCCAAAATCCCGACCGGGAGCTGTTTTTT. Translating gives CASSQNPDRELFF.

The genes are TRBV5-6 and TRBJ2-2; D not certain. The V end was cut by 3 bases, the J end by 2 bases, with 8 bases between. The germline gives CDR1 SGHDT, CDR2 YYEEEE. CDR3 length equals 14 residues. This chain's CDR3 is CASSSQPNTGELFF. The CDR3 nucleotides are TGTGCCAGCAGCTCACAGCCAAACACCGGGGAGCTGTTTTTT.

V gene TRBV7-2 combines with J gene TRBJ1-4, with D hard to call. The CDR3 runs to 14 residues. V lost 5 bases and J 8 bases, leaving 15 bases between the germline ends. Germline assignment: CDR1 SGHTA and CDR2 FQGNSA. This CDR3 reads CASSEGVAEEKLFF. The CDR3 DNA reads TGTGCCAGCAGCGAGGGAGTCGCAGAGGAAAAACTGTTTTTT. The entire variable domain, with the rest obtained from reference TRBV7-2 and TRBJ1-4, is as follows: GAGVSQSPSNKVTEKGKDVELRCDPISGHTALYWYRQSLGQGLEFLIYFQGNSAPDKSGLPSDRFSAERTGGSVSTLTIQRTQQEDSAVYLCASSEGVAEEKLFFGSGTQLSVL.